This TCR beta chain was sequenced in a study of persistence of HIV-infected CD4 T cells. The immunoSEQ assay was version 4, run in survey mode. This table comes from immunoSEQ multiplex PCR, and its TCRdb copy is limited to in-frame clones, with some not included. The sample carries almost 20,000 clones, about 60% recorded once. Worth noting for this clone: The target antigen is unknown.

Cells were stimulated with overlapping HIV-1 Gag 15-mer peptides. Responding CD4+ T cells were sorted by upregulation of both CD40 ligand and CD69. For at least 4 years, plasma HIV-1 RNA was undetectable (<50 copies/mL). The V end was cut by 3 bases, the J end by 0 bases, with 11 bases between. The CDR3 covers 15 residues. CDR1 is SGHTA and CDR2 is FQGNSA in the germline V gene. The V and J genes are TRBV7-2 and TRBJ1-2; no clear D. The receptor was derived from an adult woman with HIV who was CMV-seropositive. The material was CD4+ T cells sorted from PBMCs after approximately 19-hour stimulation, obtained from a patient who received antiretroviral therapy. CDR3 sequence reads: CASSFHGSPNYGYTF. The CDR3, as DNA: TGTGCCAGCAGCTTTCACGGTAGCCCTAACTATGGCTACACCTTC.